The text below deals with one T cell receptor beta chain. The antigen it recognizes is unknown. Qualities for individual bases were not recorded, and no much larger clone is one base off. The record originates from a study of blood T cell repertoires in COVID-19 (dated by TCRdb to the early 2020s). Background on the whole study: Collaborator samples came from the United States, Italy and Spain and covered acute and convalescent phases of COVID-19. The prospective study material was composed of cDNA or gDNA derived from T cells, B-cell-depleted T cells, or PBMCs. The dataset comprised deeply sampled blood TCRbeta repertoires from subjects exposed to, actively infected with, or recovered from COVID-19. A freely available public database, intended as a resource for researchers studying the immune response to SARS-CoV-2, is where the repertoires were released. Samples came from the ongoing ImmuneRACE study (first 160 participants) plus 1,254 subjects from 6 global collaborators. Sample metadata almost always included a de-identified subject ID, COVID-19 status, age in years and sex. HLA class I and class II types, where available, came from metadata supplied by the sample provider rather than from assay-based typing.

The collaborating institutions used their own protocols to collect whole blood in K2EDTA tubes. For TCRbeta analysis, collaborators shipped samples as frozen whole blood, isolated PBMCs, or DNA extracted from either of those sample types. The immunoSEQ Assay, a bias-controlled multiplex PCR, was used to amplify TCRbeta CDR3 regions from genomic DNA. The original methods were these. The number of nucleated cells in each sample was estimated by amplification of reference gene primers within the assay. To quantify the absolute abundance of each unique TCRbeta CDR3 rearrangement, sequence reads were collapsed and filtered. For each sample, productive Simpson clonality was calculated as the square root of Simpson's diversity index over productive rearrangements. TCRdb stores this immuneACCESS table with in-frame sequences only. Part of the clones is absent; in the studies checked, under half of the shortfall reflects unresolved V genes, and no reason is known for the rest. That table furnishes V, J and clone size, whereas the DNA furnished D and trimming. This sample has some 120,000 clones in its table, and approximately 84% of those were observed once. Less than 9% of the sample rests with the top ten.

From the cysteine up to the phenylalanine, the CDR3 has a length of 16 residues. Of all the DNA, just the CDR3 is kept, 48 bases in frame from base 1. The V end loses 0 bases and the J end loses 1 base, and a stretch of 10 bases separates them. Taken from the germline V gene, the CDR1 and CDR2 loops are MGHRA and YSYEKL. What the authors observed across the whole study: The amount of clinical and demographic metadata varied by source and participant and was provided uncurated.

The sample was peripheral blood. This chain is built from TRBV4-1 and TRBJ1-5; TRBD1 is a possible D gene, resting on 6 matching bases. This TCR was sampled from a man aged 65-85 years with active or convalescent COVID-19. The bases read TGCGCCAGCAGCCAAGACTGGGACATCAGCAATCAGCCCCAGCATTTT. Its protein is CASSQDWDISNQPQHF.